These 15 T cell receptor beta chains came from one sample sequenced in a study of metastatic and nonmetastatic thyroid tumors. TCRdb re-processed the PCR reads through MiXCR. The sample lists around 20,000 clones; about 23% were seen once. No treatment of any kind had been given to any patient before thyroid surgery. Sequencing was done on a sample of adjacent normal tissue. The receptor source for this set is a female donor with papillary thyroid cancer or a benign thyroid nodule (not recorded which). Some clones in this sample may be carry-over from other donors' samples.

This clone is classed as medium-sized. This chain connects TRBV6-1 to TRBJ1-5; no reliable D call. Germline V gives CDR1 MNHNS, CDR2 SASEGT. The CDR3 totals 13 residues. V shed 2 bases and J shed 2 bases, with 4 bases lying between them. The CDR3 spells CASSEYGNQPQHF. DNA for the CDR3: TGTGCCAGCAGTGAATATGGCAATCAGCCCCAGCATTTT.

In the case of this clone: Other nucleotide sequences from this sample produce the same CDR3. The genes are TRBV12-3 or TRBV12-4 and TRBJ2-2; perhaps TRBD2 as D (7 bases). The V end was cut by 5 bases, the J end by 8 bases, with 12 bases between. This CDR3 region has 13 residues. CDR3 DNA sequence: TGTGCCAGCAGTCCGGCGGGGGCTGGGGAGCTGTTTTTT. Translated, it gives CASSPAGAGELFF.

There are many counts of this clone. The CDR3 nucleotides read TGTGCCAGTAGTATTTTCGGCGGGTCTGGGGCCCAGTACTTC. It specifies CASSIFGGSGAQYF. This chain joins TRBV19 and TRBJ2-5; D may be TRBD2 (5 bases). V was cut by 3 bases and J by 9 bases, with 17 bases left in between. Germline assignment: CDR1 LNHDA and CDR2 SQIVND (reference sequence). The CDR3 loop spans 14 amino acids.

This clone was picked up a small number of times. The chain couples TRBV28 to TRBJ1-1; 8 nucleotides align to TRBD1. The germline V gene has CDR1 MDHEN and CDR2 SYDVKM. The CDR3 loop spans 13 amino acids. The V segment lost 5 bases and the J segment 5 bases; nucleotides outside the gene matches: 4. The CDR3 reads CASSLGQGTEAFF. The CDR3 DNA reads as TGTGCCAGCAGTCTCGGACAGGGTACTGAAGCTTTCTTT.

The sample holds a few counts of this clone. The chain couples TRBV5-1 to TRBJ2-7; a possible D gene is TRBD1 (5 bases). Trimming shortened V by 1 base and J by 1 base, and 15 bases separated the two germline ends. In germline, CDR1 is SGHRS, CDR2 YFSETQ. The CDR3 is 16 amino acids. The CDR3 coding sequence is TGCGCCAGCAGCTTGAATCAGCAGGGATTATCCTACGAGCAGTACTTC. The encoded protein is CASSLNQQGLSYEQYF.

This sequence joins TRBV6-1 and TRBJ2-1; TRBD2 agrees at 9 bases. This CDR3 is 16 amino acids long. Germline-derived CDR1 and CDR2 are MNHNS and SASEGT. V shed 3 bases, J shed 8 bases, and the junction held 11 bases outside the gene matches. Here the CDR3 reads CASSDKGLAKEYEQFF. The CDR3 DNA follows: TGTGCCAGCAGTGATAAGGGACTAGCCAAGGAGTATGAGCAGTTCTTC.

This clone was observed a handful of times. The CDR3 sequence: CASREGHQNQPQHF. DNA of the CDR3: TGTGCCAGCAGGGAGGGACACCAAAATCAGCCCCAGCATTTT. The chain has TRBV6-1 and TRBJ1-5; a weak D match, TRBD1 (6 bases). Trimming cost V 6 bases and J 4 bases, with 13 bases left between them. Germline V CDR1 and CDR2: MNHNS, SASEGT. The CDR3 runs 14 residues.

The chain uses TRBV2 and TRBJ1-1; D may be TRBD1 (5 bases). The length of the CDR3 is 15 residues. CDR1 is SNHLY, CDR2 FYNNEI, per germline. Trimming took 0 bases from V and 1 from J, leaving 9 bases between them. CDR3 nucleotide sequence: TGTGCCAGCAGTGAAGCAGGGGTTGAGAACACTGAAGCTTTCTTT. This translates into CASSEAGVENTEAFF.

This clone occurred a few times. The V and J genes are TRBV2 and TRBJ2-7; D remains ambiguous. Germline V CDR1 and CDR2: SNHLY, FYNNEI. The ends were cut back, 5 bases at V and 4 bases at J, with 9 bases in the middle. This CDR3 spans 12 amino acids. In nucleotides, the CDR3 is TGTGCCAGCAGTCCGACCAATTACGAGCAGTACTTC. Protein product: CASSPTNYEQYF. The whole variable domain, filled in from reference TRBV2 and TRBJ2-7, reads EPEVTQTPSHQVTQMGQEVILRCVPISNHLYFYWYRQILGQKVEFLVSFYNNEISEKSEIFDDQFSVERPDGSNFTLKIRSTKLEDSAMYFCASSPTNYEQYFGPGTRLTVT.

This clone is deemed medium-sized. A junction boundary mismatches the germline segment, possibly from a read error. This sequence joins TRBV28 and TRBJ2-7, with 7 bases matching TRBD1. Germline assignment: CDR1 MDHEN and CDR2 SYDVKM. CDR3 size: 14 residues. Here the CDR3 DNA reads TGTGCCAGCGGTTTTCGACAGGGAAGGAACGAGCAGTACTTC. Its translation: CASGFRQGRNEQYF.

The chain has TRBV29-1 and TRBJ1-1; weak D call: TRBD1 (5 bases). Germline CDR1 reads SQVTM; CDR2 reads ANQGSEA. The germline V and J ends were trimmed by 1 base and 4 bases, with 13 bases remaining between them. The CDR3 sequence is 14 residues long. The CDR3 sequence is CSVEAQDESTEAFF. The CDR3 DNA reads TGCAGCGTTGAAGCACAGGATGAGAGCACTGAAGCTTTCTTT.

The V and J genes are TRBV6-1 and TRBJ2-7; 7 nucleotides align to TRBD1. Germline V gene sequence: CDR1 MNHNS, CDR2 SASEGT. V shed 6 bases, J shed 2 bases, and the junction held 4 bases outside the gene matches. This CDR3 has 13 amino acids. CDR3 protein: CASRRDSTYEQYF. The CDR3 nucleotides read TGTGCCAGCAGGAGGGACAGCACCTACGAGCAGTACTTC.

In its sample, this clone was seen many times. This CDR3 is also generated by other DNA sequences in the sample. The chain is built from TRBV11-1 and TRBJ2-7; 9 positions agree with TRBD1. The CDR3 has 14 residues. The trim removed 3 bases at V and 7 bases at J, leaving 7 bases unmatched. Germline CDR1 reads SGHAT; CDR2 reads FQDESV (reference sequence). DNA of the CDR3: TGTGCCAGCAGCTTCGGGACAGGGTTACAAGAGCAGTACTTC. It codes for CASSFGTGLQEQYF.

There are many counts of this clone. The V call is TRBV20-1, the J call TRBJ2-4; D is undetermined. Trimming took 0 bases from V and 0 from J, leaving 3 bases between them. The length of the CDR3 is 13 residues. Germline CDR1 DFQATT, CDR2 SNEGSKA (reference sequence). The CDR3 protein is CSAREIAKNIQYF. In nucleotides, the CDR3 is TGCAGTGCTAGAGAAATAGCCAAAAACATTCAGTACTTC.

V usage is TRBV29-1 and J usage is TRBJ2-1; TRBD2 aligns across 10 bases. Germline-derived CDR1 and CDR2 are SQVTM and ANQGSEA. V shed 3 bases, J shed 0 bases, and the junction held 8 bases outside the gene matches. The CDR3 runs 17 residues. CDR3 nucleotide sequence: TGCAGCGTTGAGGGGGTAGCGGGGGGTTTCTCCTACAATGAGCAGTTCTTC. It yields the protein CSVEGVAGGFSYNEQFF.